One sample yielded the 9 T cell receptor beta chains listed below, sequenced in a study of OX40 agonist ivuxolimab in advanced cancers. Assay: immunoSEQ multiplex PCR; the TCRdb copy retains only in-frame clones and omits some. The table lists fewer than 45,000 clones, around 74% of them singletons, with under 20% in the top ten. The sample in question was CD4+ or CD8+ T cells sorted from blood, obtained in a trial of the OX40 agonist ivuxolimab. The receptors were gathered from an adult with an advanced solid tumor such as melanoma, head and neck, liver or kidney cancer.

V usage is TRBV9 and J usage is TRBJ2-4, with D perhaps matching TRBD1 or TRBD2 (5 bases each). CDR1 is SGDLS, CDR2 YYNGEE, per germline. This CDR3 is 14 amino acids long. Deletions cut 7 bases from V and 3 bases from J, with 14 bases between. The CDR3 spells CASGGALGKNIQYF. The DNA for the CDR3 is TGTGCCAGCGGGGGAGCCTTGGGCAAAAACATTCAGTACTTC.

The V gene is TRBV2, the J gene TRBJ1-1; D is unclear. Trimming shortened V by 6 bases and J by 8 bases, and 10 bases separated the two germline ends. CDR1 is SNHLY and CDR2 is FYNNEI in the germline V gene. The CDR3 extends over 11 amino acids. The CDR3 DNA sequence: TGTGCCAGCAGCTACCAAGTGGAAGCTTTCTTT. Amino acid sequence: CASSYQVEAFF. The full variable domain, in which reference TRBV2 and TRBJ1-1 provide the parts outside the CDR3, is EPEVTQTPSHQVTQMGQEVILRCVPISNHLYFYWYRQILGQKVEFLVSFYNNEISEKSEIFDDQFSVERPDGSNFTLKIRSTKLEDSAMYFCASSYQVEAFFGQGTRLTVV.

The chain joins TRBV5-6 to TRBJ2-7; D is possibly TRBD1 (5 bases). In germline, CDR1 is SGHDT, CDR2 YYEEEE. The CDR3 totals 14 residues. V dropped 4 bases and J dropped 2 bases, with 13 bases sitting between them. The CDR3 here is CASSRGREAYEQYF. CDR3 DNA sequence: TGTGCCAGCAGCAGGGGAAGAGAAGCCTACGAGCAGTACTTC.

The chain uses TRBV7-9 and TRBJ1-6; no clear D gene. Germline loops: CDR1 SEHNR, CDR2 FQNEAQ (reference sequence). This CDR3 is 14 amino acids long. The germline V and J ends were trimmed by 5 bases and 7 bases, with 12 bases remaining between them. CDR3 nucleotide sequence: TGTGCCAGCAGCCTAGGGAGGGCCAATTCACCCCTCCACTTT. Protein product: CASSLGRANSPLHF.

The chain is built from TRBV5-1 and TRBJ1-2, with TRBD1 identical over 9 bases. Germline V gene sequence: CDR1 SGHRS, CDR2 YFSETQ. The junction had 1 base not matched to a gene; V was cut back by 2 bases and J by 2 bases. CDR3 size: 14 residues. The CDR3 spells CASSLGTGNYGYTF. The CDR3 bases are TGCGCCAGCAGCTTAGGGACAGGGAACTATGGCTACACCTTC.

The J gene is TRBJ2-2, the V gene TRBV5-1, with D tentatively TRBD1 or TRBD2 (5 bases each). Germline loops: CDR1 SGHRS, CDR2 YFSETQ. The CDR3 extends over 14 amino acids. The ends were cut back, 4 bases at V and 5 bases at J, with 12 bases in the middle. The CDR3 DNA is TGCGCCAGCAGCAATTTCGGGGCTACCGGGGAGCTGTTTTTT. As protein: CASSNFGATGELFF.

The J gene is TRBJ2-1, the V gene TRBV7-9; TRBD1 agrees at 11 bases. Germline CDR1 is SEHNR and CDR2 is FQNEAQ (reference sequence). The CDR3 totals 14 residues. V gave up 5 bases and J gave up 7 bases; unmatched junction bases: 4. The DNA for the CDR3 is TGTGCCAGCAGCCACCGGGACAGGGGGAATGAGCAGTTCTTC. This translates into CASSHRDRGNEQFF.

V usage is TRBV10-3 and J usage is TRBJ1-3; 7 nucleotides line up with TRBD1. Germline V CDR1 and CDR2: ENHRY, SYGVKD. V trimming: 0 bases; J trimming: 0 bases; junction bases outside the gene matches: 8. The CDR3 is made up of 18 amino acids. CDR3: CAISESRQRDSSGNTIYF. For the CDR3, the DNA is TGTGCCATCAGTGAGTCTCGGCAACGGGACAGCTCTGGAAACACCATATATTTT.

The chain links TRBV10-2 to TRBJ1-6; TRBD1 is a possible D gene (5 bases). CDR3 length: 14 residues. V was pared by 4 bases and J by 5 bases, with 9 bases between. CDR1 is WSHSY and CDR2 is SAAADI in the germline V gene. CDR3 coding DNA: TGCGCCAGCAGTGGACTGGGGCATAATTCACCCCTCCACTTT. Translating gives CASSGLGHNSPLHF.